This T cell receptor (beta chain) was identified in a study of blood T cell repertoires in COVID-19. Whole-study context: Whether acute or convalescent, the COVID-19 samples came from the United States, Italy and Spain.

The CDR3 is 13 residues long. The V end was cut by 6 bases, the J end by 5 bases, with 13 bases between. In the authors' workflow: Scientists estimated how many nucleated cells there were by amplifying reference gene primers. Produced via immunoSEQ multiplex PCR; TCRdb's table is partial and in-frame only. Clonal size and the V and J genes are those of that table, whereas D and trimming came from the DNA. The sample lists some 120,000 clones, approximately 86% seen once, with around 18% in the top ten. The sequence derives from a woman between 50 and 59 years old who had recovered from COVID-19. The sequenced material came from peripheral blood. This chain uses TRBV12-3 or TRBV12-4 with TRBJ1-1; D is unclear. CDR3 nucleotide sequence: TGTGCCAGCAGCCTGATAGACAATACTGAAGCTTTCTTT. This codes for CASSLIDNTEAFF.